This TCR beta chain was documented in a study of T-cell memory formation after mild COVID-19. Germline loops: CDR1 LGHNA, CDR2 YSLEER. There are 16 residues in the CDR3. J gave up 15 bases and V 0 bases, and 15 bases lay outside the gene matches. One entry per CDR3 protein, called by TCRdb with MiXCR from the 5' RACE reads. The sample lists approximately 500,000 distinct CDR3 sequences, around a quarter occurring once. Overall study results and limits: The authors left the SARS-CoV-2 specificity of second-wave clones peaking on day 37 unconfirmed. Clones which contracted sat mainly in CM and EM if CD4+, and in EMRA if CD8+. A balance of CD4 and CD8 characterized clones contracting day 15 to 85, whereas later expanders leaned CD4+.

In this sample, this clonotype turned up a few times. The antigen is undetermined. The chain recombines TRBV4-3 with TRBJ2-1, with 9 nucleotides matching TRBD2. Sequenced material: PBMCs or a T cell subset sorted from them (not recorded which). The sequence derives from an adult woman who had mild COVID-19 (a few samples of this study predate the infection). Cell type and time point are not known. CDR3 nucleotide sequence: TGCGCCAGCAGCCAAGAACCCGATGGACTACTAGCGGGCGGGTTCTTC. Translation gives CASSQEPDGLLAGGFF.